These 24 T cell receptor beta chains were sequenced from one sample in a study of blood T cells in healthy people across ages. A second roughly 7 to 11 cycle PCR used barcoded and J-beta primers. TCRdb fed the 5' RACE reads into MiXCR, producing one record per CDR3 protein. The table shows around 1,800,000 distinct CDR3 sequences, with around 40% occurring only once. The sequenced sample was blood. Receptors were obtained from a human donor in good health.

This clonotype was seen more than once but under ten times. This chain uses TRBV28 with TRBJ2-3; 15 nucleotides align to TRBD2. Germline CDR1 and CDR2: MDHEN and SYDVKM. This CDR3 is built from 18 residues. The trim removed 6 bases at V and 1 base at J, leaving 8 bases unmatched. Here the CDR3 reads CASRPGLAGGEGTDTQYF. The DNA of the CDR3 is TGTGCCAGCAGGCCGGGACTAGCGGGGGGAGAGGGCACAGATACGCAGTATTTT. Together with reference TRBV28 and TRBJ2-3, the CDR3 gives the full variable domain: DVKVTQSSRYLVKRTGEKVFLECVQDMDHENMFWYRQDPGLGLRLIYFSYDVKMKEKGDIPEGYSVSREKKERFSLILESASTNQTSMYLCASRPGLAGGEGTDTQYFGPGTRLTVL.

The chain uses TRBV20-1 and TRBJ1-3; weak D call: TRBD1 (6 bases). Looked up from germline, CDR1 is DFQATT and CDR2 is SNEGSKA (reference sequence). The CDR3 sequence is 14 residues long. V dropped 5 bases and J dropped 4 bases, with 15 bases sitting between them. The CDR3 loop reads CSAGVGGPGNTIYF. The CDR3 DNA reads TGCAGTGCTGGAGTGGGGGGGCCAGGAAACACCATATATTTT.

This clonotype was observed a handful of times. This chain links TRBV28 with TRBJ2-2; D call uncertain. The V gene's germline CDR1 is MDHEN and CDR2 SYDVKM. The CDR3 covers 14 residues. The V end lost 2 bases, the J end lost 2 bases, and 6 bases lay between the germline ends. The chain's CDR3 is CASSLLGNTGELFF. CDR3 in DNA: TGTGCCAGCAGTTTACTGGGCAACACCGGGGAGCTGTTTTTT.

The chain has TRBV7-3 and TRBJ1-1; 7 nucleotides line up with TRBD1. V shed 4 bases and J 4 bases; nucleotides not matched to a gene: 6. Germline V gene lookup returns CDR1 SGHTA and CDR2 FQGTGA. The CDR3 has 14 amino acids. CDR3 nucleotides: TGTGCCAGCAGCTCCGGGACAGTAGTCACTGAAGCTTTCTTT. Translating it yields CASSSGTVVTEAFF.

The chain is built from TRBV15 and TRBJ2-1, with D uncertain. CDR3 length: 14 residues. CDR1 and CDR2 (germline): LNHNV, YYDKDF (reference sequence). The ends were cut back, 1 base at V and 9 bases at J, with 13 bases in the middle. The CDR3 loop reads CATSRGIGVGEQFF. The CDR3 coding sequence is TGTGCCACCAGCAGAGGGATTGGAGTTGGTGAGCAGTTCTTC.

As regards this clonotype: At one of its ends the junction is not consistent with the germline gene, which may arise from a read error. This sequence joins TRBV28 and TRBJ2-5; no reliable D call. The DNA end is a closer match to TRBJ2-7, so the J assignment may be wrong. The CDR3 totals 11 residues. Germline V gene sequence: CDR1 MDHEN, CDR2 SYDVKM. CDR3 nucleotide sequence: TGTGCCGGCAGTCAAAATAGCGAGCAGTACTTC. Encoded protein: CAGSQNSEQYF.

The chain links TRBV4-3 to TRBJ2-7; 7 bases fit TRBD1. This CDR3 spans 15 amino acids. V was clipped by 0 bases and J by 3 bases; unmatched bases: 5. Germline CDR1 is LGHNA and CDR2 is YSLEER. The CDR3 loop is CASSQDEGQCYEQYF. The CDR3 DNA follows: TGCGCCAGCAGCCAAGATGAGGGACAGTGCTACGAGCAGTACTTC.

The sample holds a few counts of this clonotype. The chain has TRBV10-3 and TRBJ1-2; TRBD1 is a possible D gene (5 bases). CDR1 and CDR2 from the germline V gene are ENHRY and SYGVKD. CDR3 size: 15 residues. V was pared by 2 bases and J by 3 bases, with 13 bases between. The CDR3 is CAISEKAGTHYGYTF. The CDR3 DNA is TGTGCCATCAGTGAGAAGGCGGGGACTCACTATGGCTACACCTTC.

This clonotype turned up a few times. V and J are TRBV28 and TRBJ1-2; D remains unclear. Germline V CDR1 and CDR2: MDHEN, SYDVKM. The CDR3 spans 12 residues. Deletions cut 2 bases from V and 4 bases from J, with 5 bases between. This CDR3 is CASSLQPYGYTF. CDR3 coding DNA: TGTGCCAGCAGTTTACAGCCCTATGGCTACACCTTC.

This clonotype was seen once. At one end, the junction sequence differs from germline, possibly due to a read error. The CDR3: CVSSLTSRVYEQYF. The CDR3 bases are TGTGTCAGCAGCTTAACGTCCAGGGTGTACGAGCAGTACTTC. J is TRBJ2-7 and V is TRBV7-9; D may be TRBD1 (5 bases). Germline V gene data show CDR1 as SEHNR and CDR2 as FQNEAQ (reference sequence). The length of the CDR3 is 14 residues.

This clonotype turned up a few times. One junction end disagrees with the germline gene, perhaps due to a read error. The rearrangement links TRBV6-5 to TRBJ2-6, with D hard to call. CDR1 MNHEY and CDR2 SVGAGI come from the germline V gene. This CDR3 is 15 amino acids long. The CDR3 region has the DNA TGTGCCGGCAGTTATGGCCTCGCTGGGGCCAACGTCCTGACTTTC. This codes for CAGSYGLAGANVLTF.

V is TRBV4-2 and J is TRBJ2-7; 9 bases align to TRBD2. V lost 4 bases, J lost 4 bases, and 14 bases stayed unmatched. Germline V gene lookup returns CDR1 LGHNA and CDR2 YNFKEQ. The CDR3 runs 17 residues. The CDR3 DNA sequence: TGTGCCAGCAGCCCCGTCGTTTTAGCGGGGGCCATGTACGAGCAGTACTTC. The encoded protein is CASSPVVLAGAMYEQYF.

J is TRBJ2-7 and V is TRBV27; possible D gene TRBD2, 5 bases. The germline V and J ends were trimmed by 5 bases and 2 bases, with 19 bases remaining between them. This CDR3 contains 16 residues. Germline V CDR1 and CDR2: MNHEY, SMNVEV (reference sequence). The chain's CDR3 is CASSHPPGRLTYEQYF. The CDR3 nucleotides are TGTGCCAGCAGTCACCCCCCAGGTAGACTAACCTACGAGCAGTACTTC.

CDR3 sequence: CASSPVSPTEAFF. The CDR3 DNA reads TGTGCCAGCAGCCCAGTGAGCCCGACTGAAGCTTTCTTT. This chain joins TRBV12-3 or TRBV12-4 and TRBJ1-1; D not resolved. Deletions cut 6 bases from V and 5 bases from J, with 13 bases between. CDR3 length: 13 amino acids.

The V and J genes are TRBV6-4 and TRBJ2-2, with 8 bases matching TRBD2. V gave up 6 bases and J gave up 3 bases; unmatched junction bases: 6. Germline V gives CDR1 MRHNA, CDR2 SNTAGT. The CDR3 spans 15 residues. For the CDR3, the DNA is TGTGCCAGCAGCGACCAAGCGGGGGACACCGGGGAGCTGTTTTTT. This sequence encodes CASSDQAGDTGELFF.

A word on this clonotype: Germline is not matched at one junction end, which may reflect a read error. The V gene is TRBV7-2, the J gene TRBJ2-7; the D is unclear. This CDR3 is 13 amino acids long. The germline CDR1 and CDR2 sequences are SGHTA and FQGNSA. This CDR3 reads CASNLGPLLEQYF. The DNA of the CDR3 is TGTGCCAGCAACTTAGGCCCCCTCCTCGAGCAGTACTTC.

The chain is built from TRBV15 and TRBJ2-4; D is unclear. The DNA end favors TRBJ2-7, so the J call may be wrong. Looked up from germline, CDR1 is LNHNV and CDR2 is YYDKDF (reference sequence). This CDR3 region has 14 residues. The CDR3: CATSSGTISYEQYF. CDR3 DNA sequence: TGTGCCACCAGCAGCGGCACCATCTCCTACGAGCAGTACTTC.

The V and J genes are TRBV28 and TRBJ2-4, with D maybe TRBD2 (5 bases). Trimming left V 7 bases short and J 2 bases short, with 18 bases between. Germline assignment: CDR1 MDHEN and CDR2 SYDVKM. This CDR3 has 16 residues. The CDR3 loop is CASNGVGEGTKNIQYF. The CDR3 bases are TGTGCCAGCAATGGGGTTGGAGAGGGAACCAAAAACATTCAGTACTTC.

The V gene is TRBV7-9, the J gene TRBJ1-6; D not resolved. Germline V gene lookup returns CDR1 SEHNR and CDR2 FQNEAQ (reference sequence). Trimming pared 8 bases from V and 7 bases from J, leaving 12 bases between. The CDR3 loop spans 13 amino acids. DNA for the CDR3: TGTGCCAGCGTCCTGGGGTCAAATTCACCCCTCCACTTT. It yields the protein CASVLGSNSPLHF.

This clonotype appeared a single time. The J gene is TRBJ2-3, the V gene TRBV7-8, with D possibly being TRBD1 (5 bases). The V gene lost 5 bases and the J gene lost 2 bases, with 20 bases spanning the gap. The CDR3 has 17 residues. The germline V gene encodes CDR1 SGHVS and CDR2 FQNEAQ. CDR3 in DNA: TGTGCCAGCAGCATACGTGGAGTTAGACAGCCCACAGATACGCAGTATTTT. It codes for CASSIRGVRQPTDTQYF.

The chain couples TRBV7-9 to TRBJ1-1; no clear D gene. The CDR3 is 13 residues long. Germline V gives CDR1 SEHNR, CDR2 FQNEAQ (reference sequence). The germline V and J ends were trimmed by 8 bases and 3 bases, with 13 bases remaining between them. The CDR3 nucleotides are TGTGCCAGCCTCGGGCGGGGAGACACTGAAGCTTTCTTT. As protein: CASLGRGDTEAFF.

The J gene is TRBJ2-7, the V gene TRBV11-1; D perhaps matches TRBD1 (6 bases). V lost 3 bases and J 5 bases, leaving 14 bases between the germline ends. CDR3 length: 14 amino acids. In germline, CDR1 is SGHAT, CDR2 FQDESV (reference sequence). The CDR3 spells CASSFIAGENEQYF. The CDR3 DNA is TGTGCCAGCAGCTTTATTGCAGGGGAGAACGAGCAGTACTTC.

The chain's CDR3 is CSATRGVEFF. The CDR3 DNA sequence: TGCAGTGCTACCAGGGGGGTGGAGTTCTTC. V and J are TRBV20-1 and TRBJ2-1, with D possibly being TRBD1 (7 bases). V was pared by 4 bases and J by 14 bases, with 12 bases between. From germline, CDR1 is DFQATT and CDR2 SNEGSKA (reference sequence). This CDR3 spans 10 amino acids.

A word on this clonotype: The germline gene is not matched at one end of the junction; a read error may be the cause. The rearrangement links TRBV7-3 to TRBJ1-1; unclear D gene. The CDR3 covers 13 residues. The germline V gene encodes CDR1 SGHTA and CDR2 FQGTGA. The CDR3 is CASSLPVNTEVFF. CDR3 DNA: TGTGCCAGCAGCTTACCCGTAAACACTGAAGTTTTCTTT.